The 18 T cell receptor beta chains below were found in one sample sequenced in a study of cytomegalovirus exposure and HLA in healthy donors. Primers for the PCR totalled 60 Vbeta and 13 Jbeta. Some clones are missing from TCRdb's copy, which holds only in-frame ones; the method was immunoSEQ multiplex PCR. The table includes about 93,000 clones, roughly 67% detected once. The sequenced sample consisted of PBMCs. The receptors were sampled from a boy between 10 and 17 years old in good health and CMV-seropositive.

This chain uses TRBV12-5 with TRBJ2-3, with a tentative D call TRBD1 (5 bases). Germline CDR1 LGHNT, CDR2 FRNRAP. The CDR3 has 15 amino acids. Trimming stripped 7 bases from V and 0 bases from J, with 14 bases between. The CDR3 region is CASAPGQTSTDTQYF. As DNA, the CDR3 is TGTGCTAGTGCCCCAGGGCAGACTAGCACAGATACGCAGTATTTT.

The chain links TRBV5-1 to TRBJ1-1; TRBD1 is a possible D gene (6 bases). Trimming shortened V by 4 bases and J by 1 base, and 11 bases separated the two germline ends. From germline, CDR1 is SGHRS and CDR2 YFSETQ. This CDR3 has 14 residues. CDR3 DNA: TGCGCCAGCAGCCTCCGGGACAAGAACACTGAAGCTTTCTTT. Translated: CASSLRDKNTEAFF. Drawing the rest from reference TRBV5-1 and TRBJ1-1, the complete variable domain is KAGVTQTPRYLIKTRGQQVTLSCSPISGHRSVSWYQQTPGQGLQFLFEYFSETQRNKGNFPGRFSGRQFSNSRSEMNVSTLELGDSALYLCASSLRDKNTEAFFGQGTRLTVV.

The rearrangement uses TRBV2 and TRBJ1-6; 8 nucleotides line up with TRBD1. After removal of 11 bases from V and 9 bases from J, the junction contained 6 bases not matched to a gene. Looked up from germline, CDR1 is SNHLY and CDR2 is FYNNEI. This CDR3 contains 12 residues. CDR3 DNA: TGTGCCGGACAGGGTATGGGTTCACCCCTCCACTTT. Translating it yields CAGQGMGSPLHF.

The chain uses TRBV9 and TRBJ1-6, with D maybe TRBD1 (6 bases). The V end lost 0 bases, the J end lost 7 bases, and 23 bases lay between the germline ends. Germline loops: CDR1 SGDLS, CDR2 YYNGEE. The CDR3 runs to 19 residues. CDR3 region: CASSVVSDRLLLGNSPLHF. For the CDR3, the DNA is TGTGCCAGCAGCGTAGTTTCAGACAGGCTTCTTCTGGGCAATTCACCCCTCCACTTT.

The chain uses TRBV2 and TRBJ2-4; TRBD1 matches at 11 bases. The CDR3 extends over 14 amino acids. Germline CDR1 reads SNHLY; CDR2 reads FYNNEI. Trimming took 1 base from V and 12 from J; bases not matched to a gene: 5. The CDR3 protein is CASSEEGQGVGQYF. The DNA for the CDR3 is TGTGCCAGCAGTGAAGAGGGACAGGGGGTTGGTCAGTACTTC. The variable domain in full, completed from reference TRBV2 and TRBJ2-4, reads EPEVTQTPSHQVTQMGQEVILRCVPISNHLYFYWYRQILGQKVEFLVSFYNNEISEKSEIFDDQFSVERPDGSNFTLKIRSTKLEDSAMYFCASSEEGQGVGQYFGAGTRLSVL.

This clone was counted only a few times. The V and J genes are TRBV7-6 and TRBJ1-2, with D maybe TRBD1 (6 bases). CDR1 and CDR2 (germline): SGHVS, FNYEAQ. The CDR3 runs 14 residues. V lost 5 bases and J 3 bases, leaving 13 bases between the germline ends. In nucleotides, the CDR3 is TGTGCCAGCAGCAAACTACAGGGAGACTATGGCTACACCTTC. It codes for CASSKLQGDYGYTF.

The V and J genes are TRBV7-6 and TRBJ2-3; 12 bases line up with TRBD2. Germline CDR1 is SGHVS and CDR2 is FNYEAQ. The CDR3 runs 15 residues. The V gene end was trimmed by 5 bases and the J gene end by 3 bases; junction bases not matched to a gene: 3. CDR3 in DNA: TGTGCCAGCAGCCGACTAGCGGGAGATACAGATACGCAGTATTTT. Translation gives CASSRLAGDTDTQYF.

The V and J genes are TRBV7-3 and TRBJ1-5, with no clear D. The CDR3 spans 16 residues. Germline lookup yields CDR1 SGHTA and CDR2 FQGTGA. Trimming pared 5 bases from V and 0 bases from J, leaving 14 bases between. CDR3 amino acids: CASSPHRENSNQPQHF. CDR3 DNA: TGTGCCAGCAGCCCTCACCGGGAAAATAGCAATCAGCCCCAGCATTTT.

This chain uses TRBV6-5 with TRBJ1-2; 7 nucleotides align to TRBD1. CDR1 is MNHEY, CDR2 SVGAGI, per germline. The junction had 8 bases not matched to a gene; V was cut back by 8 bases and J by 5 bases. This CDR3 region has 13 residues. CDR3 amino acids: CASSGTAPYGYTF. The CDR3 coding sequence is TGTGCCAGCTCCGGGACAGCTCCGTATGGCTACACCTTC.

V and J are TRBV7-9 and TRBJ2-7; D is unresolved. CDR1 is SEHNR, CDR2 FQNEAQ, per germline (reference sequence). The CDR3 sequence is 13 residues long. V shed 1 base and J shed 4 bases, with 8 bases lying between them. In DNA form, the CDR3 reads TGTGCCAGCAGCTTAGGCCATCTATACGAGCAGTACTTC. Amino acids: CASSLGHLYEQYF.

In its sample, this clone was seen a few times. J is TRBJ1-5 and V is TRBV6-5; perhaps TRBD1 as D (5 bases). The CDR3 is 12 amino acids. Trimming shortened V by 5 bases and J by 4 bases, and 6 bases separated the two germline ends. CDR1 MNHEY and CDR2 SVGAGI come from the germline V gene. DNA of the CDR3: TGTGCCAGCAGTAACAGGAATCAGCCCCAGCATTTT. It translates to CASSNRNQPQHF.

This sequence joins TRBV4-3 and TRBJ2-1; 10 bases agree with TRBD1. CDR3 length: 14 residues. V lost 1 base to trimming and J lost 6 bases; unmatched junction nucleotides: 0. Germline lookup yields CDR1 LGHNA and CDR2 YSLEER. This chain's CDR3 is CASSQGTGGNEQFF. The CDR3 coding sequence is TGCGCCAGCAGCCAAGGGACAGGGGGCAATGAGCAGTTCTTC.

This clone has a handful of counts. The V and J genes are TRBV10-3 and TRBJ1-5; 10 positions agree with TRBD1. The CDR3 sequence is 13 residues long. Germline CDR1 reads ENHRY; CDR2 reads SYGVKD. Trimming removed 5 bases from V and 10 bases from J; junction bases left unmatched: 5. DNA for the CDR3: TGTGCCATCAGTTCGGGACAGGGGCGTCCCCAGCATTTT. This sequence encodes CAISSGQGRPQHF.

The chain carries TRBV5-1 and TRBJ1-2; tentatively, D is TRBD1 (6 bases). V lost 2 bases to trimming and J lost 8 bases, with 10 bases between them. The germline gives CDR1 SGHRS, CDR2 YFSETQ. CDR3 size: 12 residues. CDR3 nucleotide sequence: TGCGCCAGCAGCTTCAGGGGCTGGGGCTACACCTTC. Amino acids: CASSFRGWGYTF.

The CDR3 nucleotides read TGCGCCAGCAGTTCGGGACTAGTACTTGAGCAGTTCTTC. Its protein is CASSSGLVLEQFF. The chain has TRBV10-2 and TRBJ2-1, with TRBD2 matching over 8 bases. The CDR3 length is 13 residues. Germline assignment: CDR1 WSHSY and CDR2 SAAADI. V gave up 5 bases and J gave up 9 bases; unmatched junction bases: 6.

In its sample, this clone was seen a few times. The chain links TRBV5-1 to TRBJ2-4; TRBD1 matches at 7 bases. Germline V lookup: CDR1 SGHRS, CDR2 YFSETQ. This CDR3 is 17 amino acids long. V gave up 1 base and J gave up 1 base; unmatched junction bases: 8. CDR3 amino acids: CASSLYRGENAKNIQYF. DNA of the CDR3: TGCGCCAGCAGCTTGTACAGGGGTGAAAACGCCAAAAACATTCAGTACTTC.

CDR3 sequence (DNA): TGTGCCAGCAGTCCCGGGACAGGGGCCTACAATGAGCAGTTCTTC. It encodes CASSPGTGAYNEQFF. The chain recombines TRBV6-4 with TRBJ2-1; 10 positions agree with TRBD1. J was trimmed by 2 bases and V by 5 bases; bases with no gene match: 3. CDR3 size: 15 residues. Germline V lookup: CDR1 MRHNA, CDR2 SNTAGT.

There are a few counts of this clone. The chain is built from TRBV5-6 and TRBJ2-7, with unresolved D. The length of the CDR3 is 14 residues. Trimming cost V 2 bases and J 2 bases, with 11 bases left between them. The germline V gene encodes CDR1 SGHDT and CDR2 YYEEEE. The CDR3 sequence is CASSFRRQAYEQYF. CDR3 bases: TGTGCCAGCAGCTTCCGTCGCCAGGCCTACGAGCAGTACTTC.